Listed below are T cell receptor beta chains from one sample, sequenced in a study of blood T cell repertoires in COVID-19. Sequenced by immunoSEQ multiplex PCR; TCRdb stores in-frame clones only, minus some. Among about 14,000 clones, approximately 72% were seen once, and the ten largest hold over 40%. Specimen: peripheral blood. Receptors were obtained from a woman older than 75 with acute or convalescent COVID-19. Both conserved end residues are part of each CDR3. The order of the fields is J gene, clone size, V gene, CDR3 protein. For some rows the clone size is stated as once, few or many, or as a class when expanded; others skip it.

>TRBJ1-2|few|TRBV5-1
CASSLAGFGTGPNYGYTF
>TRBJ2-7|.|TRBV27
CASSLSRWDEQYF
>TRBJ1-5|.|TRBV6-5
CASSPGIGQPQHF
>TRBJ1-4|.|TRBV19
CATSGTGKEKLFF
>TRBJ2-7|.|TRBV28
CASSSGDPSYEQYF
>TRBJ2-7|.|TRBV19
CASSTGTGWEQYF
>TRBJ1-6|.|TRBV14
CASSSRTGLSNSPLHF
>TRBJ2-3|.|TRBV7-8
CASSLFVSGGGGDTQYF
>TRBJ1-1|.|TRBV10-3
CAISEGGRLTEAFF
>TRBJ1-1|.|TRBV10-1
CASSERDRFPDTEAFF
>TRBJ2-1|.|TRBV5-4
CASSLAVLGTSNHNEQFF
>TRBJ2-1|once|TRBV5-1
CASSLVTGAGGPGQFF
>TRBJ1-3|.|TRBV5-5
CASSLAAGGGNTIYF
>TRBJ2-1|.|TRBV9
CASSVDDRGEQFF
>TRBJ1-1|.|TRBV3-1/TRBV3-2
CASSQAQGVSGAFF
>TRBJ1-2|.|TRBV6-5
CASQDRANYGYTF
>TRBJ2-1|.|TRBV19
CASSTYRGQYNEQFF
>TRBJ2-7|.|TRBV28
CASSPAGRSHEQYF
>TRBJ1-1|.|TRBV11-2
CASSLVSPGAEAFF
>TRBJ1-6|.|TRBV19
CASQNRAPNSPLHF
>TRBJ1-6|.|TRBV12-5
CASGSGTGHYNSPLHF
>TRBJ1-2|.|TRBV5-1
CASSRDRGGYTF
>TRBJ1-5|few|TRBV6-1
CASSASGTAEGQPQHF